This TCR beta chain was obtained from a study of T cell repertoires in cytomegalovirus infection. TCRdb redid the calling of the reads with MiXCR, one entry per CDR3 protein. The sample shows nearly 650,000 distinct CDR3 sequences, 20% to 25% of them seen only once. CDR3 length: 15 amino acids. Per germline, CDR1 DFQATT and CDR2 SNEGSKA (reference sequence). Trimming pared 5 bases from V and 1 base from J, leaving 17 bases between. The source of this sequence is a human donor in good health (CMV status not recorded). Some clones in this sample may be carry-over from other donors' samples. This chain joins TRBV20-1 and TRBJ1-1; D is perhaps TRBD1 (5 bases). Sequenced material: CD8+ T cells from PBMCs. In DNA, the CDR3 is TGCAGTGCTTTAGACGCAGGGAGAACGAACACTGAAGCTTTCTTT. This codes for CSALDAGRTNTEAFF.